The 2 T cell receptor beta chains listed next were all sequenced from one sample in a study of cytomegalovirus exposure and HLA in healthy donors. Researchers ran the PCR with 60 Vbeta and 13 Jbeta primers. The repertoire was sequenced with immunoSEQ multiplex PCR; TCRdb's copy has only in-frame clones and lacks some. The table lists about 150,000 clones, around 80% of them singletons. Sequenced: PBMCs. Source of these receptors: a woman aged 50 to 65 in good health and CMV-seropositive.

The genes are TRBV28 and TRBJ2-1, with TRBD1 matching over 7 bases. Germline V gives CDR1 MDHEN, CDR2 SYDVKM. The CDR3 extends over 15 amino acids. Trimming took 8 bases from V and 3 from J; bases not matched to a gene: 10. The CDR3 DNA is TGTGCCAGCTCGACAGGGTCCGTTTTCTACAATGAGCAGTTCTTC. Its protein is CASSTGSVFYNEQFF.

The chain employs TRBV6-6 and TRBJ2-7; 9 nucleotides align to TRBD1. The CDR3 covers 15 residues. Germline V gives CDR1 MNHNY, CDR2 SVGAGI (reference sequence). After removal of 4 bases from V and 0 bases from J, the junction contained 4 bases not matched to a gene. The CDR3 spells CASSSVGQGSYEQYF. CDR3 sequence (DNA): TGTGCCAGCAGTTCGGTGGGACAGGGCTCCTACGAGCAGTACTTC.